Each of the 11 T cell receptor beta chains below was sequenced from the same sample in a study of T-cell memory formation after mild COVID-19. From the 5' RACE reads, TCRdb called clonotypes with MiXCR, one entry per CDR3 protein. Of fewer than 500,000 distinct CDR3 sequences in the sample, around 27% were seen once. The sequencing input was PBMCs or a T cell subset sorted from them (not recorded which). These receptors originate from an adult woman who had mild COVID-19 (a few samples of this study predate the infection). Cell type and time point are not known.

This clonotype was counted a few times. The chain links TRBV29-1 to TRBJ1-1; D remains ambiguous. Trimming pared 8 bases from V and 0 bases from J, leaving 13 bases between. The V gene's germline CDR1 is SQVTM and CDR2 ANQGSEA. The CDR3 spans 13 residues. CDR3 region: CSSLDVLNTEAFF. In nucleotides, the CDR3 is TGCAGCTCTTTGGACGTCCTGAACACTGAAGCTTTCTTT.

This chain connects TRBV4-1 to TRBJ1-4; unclear D gene. V lost 3 bases to trimming and J lost 5 bases, with 7 bases between them. CDR3 size: 13 residues. The germline gives CDR1 MGHRA, CDR2 YSYEKL. The CDR3 is CASSQLMNEKLFF. CDR3 nucleotides: TGCGCCAGCAGCCAGCTCATGAATGAAAAACTGTTTTTT.

This clonotype has only a few counts. V gene TRBV7-2 combines with J gene TRBJ2-4; TRBD2 is a possible D gene (6 bases). CDR3 length: 15 residues. Germline V gene data show CDR1 as SGHTA and CDR2 as FQGNSA. The V gene lost 5 bases and the J gene lost 6 bases, with 17 bases spanning the gap. The CDR3 coding sequence is TGTGCCAGCAGCCCAGTGGGGGACTGGCGAAACATTCAGTACTTC. Translated: CASSPVGDWRNIQYF.

In this sample, this clonotype turned up a few times. The chain has TRBV24-1 and TRBJ2-1; 8 nucleotides align to TRBD2. V trimming: 5 bases; J trimming: 4 bases; junction bases outside the gene matches: 6. The CDR3 covers 15 residues. Per germline, CDR1 KGHDR and CDR2 SFDVKD. The DNA for the CDR3 is TGTGCCACCAGTGTAAATAGCGGGATATACAATGAGCAGTTCTTC. Its translation: CATSVNSGIYNEQFF.

The chain links TRBV21-1 to TRBJ1-5; the table's D call, TRBD1, has no DNA check behind it. TRBV21-1 is shown as a pseudogene. CDR3 length: 14 amino acids. CDR3 sequence reads: CASSSHRDNQPQHF. DNA of the CDR3: TGTGCCAGCAGCAGCCACAGGGACAATCAGCCCCAGCATTTT.

J is TRBJ2-3 and V is TRBV9, with 9 positions matching TRBD1. The CDR3 loop spans 15 amino acids. V was clipped by 2 bases and J by 2 bases; unmatched bases: 3. Germline V lookup: CDR1 SGDLS, CDR2 YYNGEE. The CDR3 protein is CASSVGQGFTDTQYF. CDR3 sequence (DNA): TGTGCCAGCAGCGTGGGACAGGGTTTCACAGATACGCAGTATTTT. Drawing the rest from reference TRBV9 and TRBJ2-3, the complete variable domain is DSGVTQTPKHLITATGQRVTLRCSPRSGDLSVYWYQQSLDQGLQFLIQYYNGEERAKGNILERFSAQQFPDLHSELNLSSLELGDSALYFCASSVGQGFTDTQYFGPGTRLTVL.

This chain links TRBV5-1 with TRBJ1-4, with a tentative D call TRBD1 (5 bases). In germline, CDR1 is SGHRS, CDR2 YFSETQ. This CDR3 has 14 residues. V dropped 3 bases and J dropped 6 bases, with 12 bases sitting between them. DNA for the CDR3: TGCGCCAGCAGCTCCGGCAGGGCCGATGAAAAACTGTTTTTT. It yields the protein CASSSGRADEKLFF.

The rearrangement links TRBV5-1 to TRBJ2-1; 10 nucleotides match TRBD2. V shed 5 bases and J 4 bases; nucleotides not matched to a gene: 3. Germline V gene data show CDR1 as SGHRS and CDR2 as YFSETQ. The CDR3 length is 14 residues. For the CDR3, the DNA is TGCGCCAGCAGACTAGCGGGGTATTACAATGAGCAGTTCTTC. Its translation: CASRLAGYYNEQFF.

This clonotype was detected only a few times. The chain is built from TRBV7-6 and TRBJ2-1; 10 bases agree with TRBD2. The V segment lost 5 bases and the J segment 7 bases; nucleotides outside the gene matches: 11. Per the germline V gene, CDR1 is SGHVS and CDR2 is FNYEAQ. The CDR3 spans 16 residues. In DNA form, the CDR3 reads TGTGCCAGCAGCACCCGGGCCCTACTAGCGGGGAATGAGCAGTTCTTC. Protein: CASSTRALLAGNEQFF.

This chain joins TRBV12-3 or TRBV12-4 and TRBJ1-5, with unresolved D. V was pared by 9 bases and J by 9 bases, with 18 bases between. The CDR3 has 13 amino acids. In DNA form, the CDR3 reads TGTGCCAGTAGTACCCTCGGCCCGGGGCCCCAGCATTTT. Residues: CASSTLGPGPQHF.

There are a few counts of this clonotype. This sequence joins TRBV20-1 and TRBJ1-1; D gene ambiguous. V was clipped by 6 bases and J by 1 base, with 12 bases between them. The germline CDR1 and CDR2 sequences are DFQATT and SNEGSKA (reference sequence). The CDR3 length is 13 residues. The CDR3 nucleotides are TGCAGTGCGGAAGTTCAAAGGAACACTGAAGCTTTCTTT. Residues: CSAEVQRNTEAFF.